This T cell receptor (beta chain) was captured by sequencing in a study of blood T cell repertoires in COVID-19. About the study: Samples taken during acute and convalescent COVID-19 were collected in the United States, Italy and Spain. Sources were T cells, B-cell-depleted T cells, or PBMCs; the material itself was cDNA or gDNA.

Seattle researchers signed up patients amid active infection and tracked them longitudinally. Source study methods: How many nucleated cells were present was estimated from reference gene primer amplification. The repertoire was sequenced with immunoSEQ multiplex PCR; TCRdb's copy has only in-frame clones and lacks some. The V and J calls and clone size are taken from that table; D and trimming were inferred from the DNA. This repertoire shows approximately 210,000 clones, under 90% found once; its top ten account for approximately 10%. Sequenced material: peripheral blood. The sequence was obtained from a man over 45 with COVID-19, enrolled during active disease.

The CDR3 DNA reads TGTGCCAGCCGACAGGGTGACTATGGCTACACCTTC. Translated, it gives CASRQGDYGYTF. V and J are TRBV2 and TRBJ1-2, with TRBD1 matching 7 bases. This CDR3 has 12 amino acids. Trimming took 8 bases from V and 3 from J; bases not matched to a gene: 3. The germline CDR1 and CDR2 sequences are SNHLY and FYNNEI.